This TCR beta chain came from a study of memory CD4+ T cells and cytomegalovirus serostatus. The overall study: Donors were healthy Belgian adults, 9 CMV seropositive and 24 seronegative. Study observations and caveats: Repertoires predicted CMV serostatus with median bootstrapped AUC of approximately 0.95.

This table comes from immunoSEQ multiplex PCR, and its TCRdb copy is limited to in-frame clones, with some not included. Of about 25,000 clones in the sample, roughly 76% were seen once. The sort gate was single viable CD3+CD4+CD8-CD45RO+ cells for memory CD4+ T cells. Total CD4+ T cells were enriched by CD4 positive selection. Germline-derived CDR1 and CDR2 are SGHDT and YYEEEE. J lost 7 bases, V lost 2 bases, and 10 bases had no gene match. The CDR3 runs to 16 residues. Turning to this clone: Its antigen remains unidentified.

Sequenced: memory CD4+ T cells from blood. This chain connects TRBV5-6 to TRBJ2-1, with 9 bases that match TRBD2. This receptor was obtained from an adult in good health and CMV-seronegative. As DNA, the CDR3 is TGTGCCAGCAGCTTTGTTAGCGGGAGTGCGTTGAATGAGCAGTTCTTC. Amino acids: CASSFVSGSALNEQFF.